This TCR beta chain was sequenced during a study of blood T cell repertoires in COVID-19. Original analysis: Reference gene primers were amplified, and this amplification served to estimate nucleated cell counts. The protocol was immunoSEQ multiplex PCR, while the TCRdb copy is restricted to in-frame clones and leaves out a portion. The DNA gave D and trimming, while V, J and clone size come from that table. The sample lists roughly 230,000 clones, 85% to 90% occurring once. Notes on this clone: The junction does not match germline at one end; this may be a read error.

This CDR3 has 13 amino acids. Germline V gene lookup returns CDR1 SGHRS and CDR2 YFSETQ. The source of this sequence is a woman aged 40 to 50 who had recovered from COVID-19. Sequenced input: peripheral blood. The rearrangement links TRBV5-1 to TRBJ2-3, with D possibly being TRBD1 (5 bases). CDR3: CASTLDTTDTQYF. In DNA form, the CDR3 reads TGCGCCAGCACCTTGGACACCACAGATACGCAGTATTTT.